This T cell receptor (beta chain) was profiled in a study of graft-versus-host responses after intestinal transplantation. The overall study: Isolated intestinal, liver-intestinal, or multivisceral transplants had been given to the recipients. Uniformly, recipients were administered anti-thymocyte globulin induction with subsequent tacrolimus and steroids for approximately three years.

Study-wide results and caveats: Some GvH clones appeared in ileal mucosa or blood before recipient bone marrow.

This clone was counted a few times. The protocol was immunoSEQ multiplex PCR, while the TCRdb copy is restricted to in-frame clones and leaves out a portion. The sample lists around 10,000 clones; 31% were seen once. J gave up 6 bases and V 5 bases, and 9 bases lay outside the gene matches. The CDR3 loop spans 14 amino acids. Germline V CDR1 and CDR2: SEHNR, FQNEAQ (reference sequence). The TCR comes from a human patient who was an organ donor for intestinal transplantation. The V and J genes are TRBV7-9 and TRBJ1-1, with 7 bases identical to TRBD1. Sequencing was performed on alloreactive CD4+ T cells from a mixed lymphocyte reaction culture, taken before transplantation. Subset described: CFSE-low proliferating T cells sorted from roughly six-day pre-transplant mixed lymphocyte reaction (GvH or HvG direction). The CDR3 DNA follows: TGTGCCAGCAGCCCCGGACAGGTTGTAGCTGAAGCTTTCTTT. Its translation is CASSPGQVVAEAFF.